The next 18 T cell receptor beta chains were all read from a single sample in a study of T cells in Graves' hyperthyroidism and ophthalmopathy. Amplification of TCR beta CDR3 regions used RNA as the template. The HTBI primer set drove a first-round RT-PCR of the TCR CDR3. TCRdb ran MiXCR on the multiplex PCR reads and lists one entry per CDR3 protein. The sample shows 490,000 or so distinct CDR3 sequences, 15% to 20% of them seen only once. The sequenced material came from blood. These receptors were taken from a woman in her twenties or thirties with Graves' ophthalmopathy.

On this clonotype itself: Germline and junction disagree at one end, which may indicate a read error. J is TRBJ2-6 and V is TRBV28, with 8 bases fitting TRBD1. The germline gives CDR1 MDHEN, CDR2 SYDVKM. The CDR3 is 16 amino acids. The CDR3 reads CANSLTDRAGANVLTF. The CDR3 coding sequence is TGTGCCAACAGTTTAACGGACAGGGCTGGGGCCAACGTCCTGACTTTC.

This clonotype has at least ten counts. The chain recombines TRBV20-1 with TRBJ2-1, with 13 nucleotides matching TRBD2. The length of the CDR3 is 16 residues. The junction had 5 bases not matched to a gene; V was cut back by 6 bases and J by 0 bases. Germline V gives CDR1 DFQATT, CDR2 SNEGSKA (reference sequence). CDR3 region: CSAQRTSGSSYNEQFF. CDR3 nucleotide sequence: TGCAGTGCCCAACGGACTAGCGGGAGCTCCTACAATGAGCAGTTCTTC.

This clonotype showed up many times. The chain employs TRBV20-1 and TRBJ1-5, with D uncertain. CDR3 length equals 15 residues. Trimming took off 0 bases at V and 7 bases at J, with 16 bases between the two ends. CDR1 is DFQATT and CDR2 is SNEGSKA in the germline V gene (reference sequence). CDR3 protein: CSARDGVPPGQPQHF. Written as DNA, the CDR3 is TGCAGTGCTAGAGATGGGGTCCCACCGGGACAGCCCCAGCATTTT.

This clonotype was picked up many times. The CDR3 DNA sequence: TGTGCCAGCAGCCTTTCGGGGGCGAGGGATGGCTACACCTTC. Protein sequence: CASSLSGARDGYTF. The chain employs TRBV11-1 and TRBJ1-2; D is perhaps TRBD1 (6 bases). The CDR3 totals 14 residues. Trimming left V 5 bases short and J 6 bases short, with 16 bases between. Per germline, CDR1 SGHAT and CDR2 FQDESV (reference sequence).

This clonotype was counted many times. The chain employs TRBV5-1 and TRBJ1-1, with no clear D. The CDR3 sequence is 15 residues long. Germline V gives CDR1 SGHRS, CDR2 YFSETQ. Trimming pared 4 bases from V and 5 bases from J, leaving 18 bases between. CDR3 residues: CASSPQVPMGTEAFF. DNA for the CDR3: TGCGCCAGCAGCCCGCAGGTACCTATGGGGACTGAAGCTTTCTTT. The entire variable domain, with the rest obtained from reference TRBV5-1 and TRBJ1-1, is as follows: KAGVTQTPRYLIKTRGQQVTLSCSPISGHRSVSWYQQTPGQGLQFLFEYFSETQRNKGNFPGRFSGRQFSNSRSEMNVSTLELGDSALYLCASSPQVPMGTEAFFGQGTRLTVV.

This clonotype was detected only a few times. The chain employs TRBV11-2 and TRBJ2-2, with D unclear. The CDR3 length is 16 residues. Deletions cut 5 bases from V and 0 bases from J, with 13 bases between. Germline V CDR1 and CDR2: SGHAT, FQNNGV. As DNA, the CDR3 is TGTGCCAGCAGCCCCCTCGTTGGCACGAACACCGGGGAGCTGTTTTTT. This codes for CASSPLVGTNTGELFF.

This clonotype was detected only a few times. The chain employs TRBV30 and TRBJ1-5; D perhaps matches TRBD1 (5 bases). This CDR3 region has 13 residues. Trimming pared 3 bases from V and 6 bases from J, leaving 12 bases between. Germline loops: CDR1 GTSNPN, CDR2 SVGIG (reference sequence). CDR3 protein: CAWSTGVAQPQHF. CDR3 nucleotides: TGTGCCTGGAGCACGGGGGTTGCTCAGCCCCAGCATTTT.

The CDR3, as DNA: TGTGCCATCAGTGAGTTGAGGGACAATGAGCAGTTCTTC. Translated: CAISELRDNEQFF. The rearrangement uses TRBV10-3 and TRBJ2-1; maybe TRBD2 (5 bases). This CDR3 region has 13 residues. CDR1 is ENHRY and CDR2 is SYGVKD in the germline V gene. Trimming cost V 1 base and J 5 bases, with 6 bases left between them.

The rearrangement joins TRBV2 to TRBJ1-3, with D perhaps TRBD1 (5 bases). V shed 6 bases and J shed 3 bases, with 12 bases lying between them. CDR3 length: 14 residues. Germline V lookup: CDR1 SNHLY, CDR2 FYNNEI. CDR3 DNA: TGTGCCAGCAGGGAACAGGCTGGTGGAAACACCATATATTTT. Amino acid sequence: CASREQAGGNTIYF.

The chain recombines TRBV28 with TRBJ1-1; no firm D call. Germline V gene sequence: CDR1 MDHEN, CDR2 SYDVKM. V lost 5 bases and J lost 5, with 3 bases in between. The CDR3 length is 10 residues. The CDR3 DNA follows: TGTGCCAGCAGTGGTACTGAAGCTTTCTTT. Translating it yields CASSGTEAFF. Supplemented by reference TRBV28 and TRBJ1-1, the full variable domain reads DVKVTQSSRYLVKRTGEKVFLECVQDMDHENMFWYRQDPGLGLRLIYFSYDVKMKEKGDIPEGYSVSREKKERFSLILESASTNQTSMYLCASSGTEAFFGQGTRLTVV.

This clonotype was counted ten times or more. The genes are TRBV12-3 or TRBV12-4 and TRBJ2-3, with 13 bases lining up with TRBD2. CDR3 length: 16 amino acids. Unmatched junction bases numbered 3, after V lost 4 bases and J lost 2 bases. CDR3 protein: CASSWGLAGLTDTQYF. CDR3 coding DNA: TGTGCCAGCAGTTGGGGACTAGCGGGGCTCACAGATACGCAGTATTTT.

The CDR3 loop reads CASKGGQPQHF. In nucleotides, the CDR3 is TGTGCCAGTAAAGGCGGCCAGCCCCAGCATTTT. V and J are TRBV19 and TRBJ1-5; D unclear. The length of the CDR3 is 11 residues. Germline loops: CDR1 LNHDA, CDR2 SQIVND (reference sequence). Trimming cost V 7 bases and J 7 bases, with 8 bases left between them.

This chain joins TRBV7-2 and TRBJ2-3; 7 nucleotides agree with TRBD2. The V and J ends lost 3 bases and 2 bases, in that order; junction bases with no gene match: 8. CDR1 and CDR2 (germline): SGHTA, FQGNSA. The CDR3 has 16 residues. CDR3 region: CASSLMVLADTDTQYF. The DNA of the CDR3 is TGTGCCAGCAGCTTGATGGTGCTAGCGGACACAGATACGCAGTATTTT.

In nucleotides, the CDR3 is TGTGCCAGTAAGGTCGGGCTAGCGGGAGAAACAGATACGCAGTATTTT. Residues: CASKVGLAGETDTQYF. V gene TRBV19 combines with J gene TRBJ2-3, with 10 bases that match TRBD2. Germline trimming cut 7 bases from V and 3 bases from J; bases unmatched to any gene: 10. This CDR3 region has 16 residues. Germline lookup yields CDR1 LNHDA and CDR2 SQIVND (reference sequence).

The V call is TRBV24-1, the J call TRBJ2-2; 7 nucleotides match TRBD1. V dropped 1 base and J dropped 6; count of bases not matched to a gene: 4. This CDR3 is 15 amino acids long. Germline CDR1 and CDR2: KGHDR and SFDVKD. CDR3 protein: CATSDFRDSAGELFF. As DNA, the CDR3 is TGTGCCACCAGTGATTTTCGGGACAGTGCCGGGGAGCTGTTTTTT.

This clonotype was detected ten times or more. The chain has TRBV7-2 and TRBJ1-1; D is unresolved. V was cut by 7 bases and J by 1 base, with 13 bases left in between. Looked up from germline, CDR1 is SGHTA and CDR2 is FQGNSA. The CDR3 totals 14 residues. The CDR3 sequence: CASIPRVGNTEAFF. The CDR3 region has the DNA TGTGCCAGCATCCCCAGAGTGGGGAACACTGAAGCTTTCTTT.

In this sample, this clonotype turned up many times. The chain links TRBV27 to TRBJ2-1; D call uncertain. Trimming removed 2 bases at V and 2 bases at J, with 10 bases between. There are 15 residues in the CDR3. Germline CDR1 and CDR2: MNHEY and SMNVEV (reference sequence). CDR3 sequence reads: CASSLRLLAYNEQFF. As DNA, the CDR3 is TGTGCCAGCAGTTTAAGGCTATTGGCCTACAATGAGCAGTTCTTC.

The CDR3 region has the DNA TGTGCCAGCAGTTCAACGGACGGAAACAATGAAAAACTGTTTTTT. Amino acid sequence: CASSSTDGNNEKLFF. The gene calls are TRBV6-5 and TRBJ1-4, with D unresolved. Germline V gene data show CDR1 as MNHEY and CDR2 as SVGAGI. Trimming removed 4 bases at V and 5 bases at J, with 14 bases between. CDR3 length: 15 amino acids.